The source of this TCR beta chain is a study of T cell responses to AZD1222 COVID-19 vaccine. Germline CDR1 is LNHDA and CDR2 is SQIVND (reference sequence). This CDR3 region has 15 residues. Trimming left V 5 bases short and J 3 bases short, with 14 bases between. Overall study results and limits: Vaccine-associated CD4 TCRs ranged over spike, dominating at 160-218 and 743-854. Clonal diversity may have been underestimated, and the donors were mostly white British, with more females than males. The peak T cell response came first, and repertoires were sampled only after it.

Concerning this clone: Its antigen is not known.

Data came from immunoSEQ multiplex PCR; TCRdb stores just in-frame clones and leaves some out. This table has some 120,000 clones, around 90% appearing once. The V call is TRBV19, the J call TRBJ2-4, with D maybe TRBD1 (6 bases). The sample consisted of peripheral blood, taken on day 0 of AZD1222 vaccination. The TCR originated in an adult in good health. The CDR3 DNA reads TGTGCCAGTAGTTCCTACAGGGTAGACAAAAACATTCAGTACTTC. Translation: CASSSYRVDKNIQYF.